One and the same sample provided the 9 T cell receptor beta chains below, sequenced in a study of blood T cell repertoires in COVID-19 (dated by TCRdb to the early 2020s). The library was built by means of the immunoSEQ multiplex PCR assay. TCRdb obtained this table from immuneACCESS and retained in-frame rearrangements with V and J assigned. These tables miss some clones; where compared with another copy, unresolved V genes account for less than half of the shortfall, and the remainder is unexplained. This sample is represented by 55,000 to 70,000 clones; roughly 90% of them were singletons. The ten largest clones take up approximately 6.2% of the sample. The specimen was peripheral blood. The origin of the receptors is a human donor in a cohort sampled during active COVID-19.

The genes are TRBV6-6 and TRBJ1-1; tentatively, D is TRBD1 (6 bases). In germline, CDR1 is MNHNY, CDR2 SVGAGI (reference sequence). The CDR3 is made up of 16 amino acids. Trimming took 3 bases from V and 1 from J, leaving 15 bases between them. The CDR3 nucleotides read TGTGCCAGCAGTTATGGGCGGGGGCTATCGAACACTGAAGCTTTCTTT. Translated, it gives CASSYGRGLSNTEAFF.

The chain uses TRBV7-8 and TRBJ2-7; TRBD1 aligns across 8 bases. This CDR3 is built from 16 residues. V lost 5 bases, J lost 0 bases, and 9 bases stayed unmatched. Germline loops: CDR1 SGHVS, CDR2 FQNEAQ. The CDR3 coding sequence is TGTGCCAGCAGCCAGAGGACAGGGCTAAGCTCCTACGAGCAGTACTTC. Protein product: CASSQRTGLSSYEQYF.

The CDR3 sequence is CASSYSPGRSVNGYTF. Written as DNA, the CDR3 is TGTGCCAGCAGTTACTCCCCGGGGAGGTCGGTGAATGGCTACACCTTC. J is TRBJ1-2 and V is TRBV6-5, with D unresolved. V lost 0 bases, J lost 6 bases, and 17 bases lay in between. The CDR3 loop spans 16 amino acids. Germline V lookup: CDR1 MNHEY, CDR2 SVGAGI.

V gene TRBV11-2 combines with J gene TRBJ2-1, with 14 bases identical to TRBD2. This CDR3 has 16 residues. Germline-derived CDR1 and CDR2 are SGHAT and FQNNGV. After removal of 5 bases from V and 4 bases from J, the junction contained 4 bases not matched to a gene. The CDR3 protein is CASSQTSGGVYNEQFF. DNA of the CDR3: TGTGCCAGCAGCCAGACTAGCGGGGGGGTATACAATGAGCAGTTCTTC.

J is TRBJ2-7 and V is TRBV28; D is unresolved. Germline lookup yields CDR1 MDHEN and CDR2 SYDVKM. CDR3 length: 12 residues. Deletions cut 6 bases from V and 2 bases from J, with 8 bases between. The CDR3 bases are TGTGCCAGCAGAACTTACGCCTACGAGCAGTACTTC. Translated: CASRTYAYEQYF.

This clone was seen just once. The V gene is TRBV6-5, the J gene TRBJ1-3; D is unresolved. This CDR3 region has 15 residues. CDR1 MNHEY and CDR2 SVGAGI come from the germline V gene. Trimming cost V 5 bases and J 1 base, with 12 bases left between them. The CDR3 region is CASSINGASGNTIYF. In DNA, the CDR3 is TGTGCCAGCAGTATAAACGGAGCATCTGGAAACACCATATATTTT.

The chain is built from TRBV19 and TRBJ1-6; D remains ambiguous. Trimming left V 3 bases short and J 8 bases short, with 11 bases between. The CDR3 has 14 residues. Per germline, CDR1 LNHDA and CDR2 SQIVND (reference sequence). CDR3 DNA: TGTGCCAGTAGTATTACCCAGGTGTATTCACCCCTCCACTTT. Translating gives CASSITQVYSPLHF.

V and J are TRBV11-2 and TRBJ2-7, with D hard to call. In germline, CDR1 is SGHAT, CDR2 FQNNGV. The CDR3 is made up of 15 amino acids. With 7 bases removed from V and 2 bases from J, the gap between germline ends came to 18 bases. CDR3 loop: CASTPRVSKAYEQYF. The CDR3 DNA reads TGTGCCAGCACACCCCGGGTCTCCAAAGCCTACGAGCAGTACTTC.

This clone has just one count. The CDR3: CAWSPAGVEAFF. In DNA, the CDR3 is TGTGCCTGGAGTCCCGCAGGGGTGGAGGCTTTCTTT. This rearrangement joins TRBV30 to TRBJ1-1; weak D call: TRBD1 (6 bases). This CDR3 spans 12 amino acids. V shed 2 bases and J shed 11 bases, with 15 bases lying between them. Germline-derived CDR1 and CDR2 are GTSNPN and SVGIG (reference sequence).